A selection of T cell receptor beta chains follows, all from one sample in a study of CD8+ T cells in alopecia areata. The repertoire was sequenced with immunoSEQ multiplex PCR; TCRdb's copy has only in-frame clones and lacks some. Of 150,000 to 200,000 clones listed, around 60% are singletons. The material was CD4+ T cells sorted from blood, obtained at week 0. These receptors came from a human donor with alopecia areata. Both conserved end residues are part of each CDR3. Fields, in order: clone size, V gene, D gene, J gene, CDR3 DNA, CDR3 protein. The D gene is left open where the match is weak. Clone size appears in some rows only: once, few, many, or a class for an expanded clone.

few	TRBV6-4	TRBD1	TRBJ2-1	TGTGCCAGCAGCCCCGGTGGGACAGGGCTTCAGTTCTTC	CASSPGGTGLQFF
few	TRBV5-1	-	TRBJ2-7	TGCGCCAGCAGCTTGTTTCGCCCGGGACAAACCTCCTACGAGCAGTACTTC	CASSLFRPGQTSYEQYF
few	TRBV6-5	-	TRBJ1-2	TGTGCCAGCAGTCCGGGACTGAGGCTGTATGGCTACACCTTC	CASSPGLRLYGYTF
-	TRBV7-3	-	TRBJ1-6	TGTGCCAGCAGCTCCCGTCCAAGTGGACCCCTCCACTTT	CASSSRPSGPLHF
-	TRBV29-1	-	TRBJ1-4	TGCAGCGTTGGGGCTTCCCTAGGGGAAAAACTGTTTTTT	CSVGASLGEKLFF
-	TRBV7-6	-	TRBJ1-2	TGTGCCAGCAGCGCAGGGTTATACTATGGCTACACCTTC	CASSAGLYYGYTF
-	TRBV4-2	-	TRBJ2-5	TGTGCCAGCAGCCAAGAAATCAACTCCAGGGTATTGGAGACCCAGTACTTC	CASSQEINSRVLETQYF
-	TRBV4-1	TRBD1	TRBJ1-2	TGCGCCAGCAGCCAACTCCGGGACAGGCATGGCTACACCTTC	CASSQLRDRHGYTF
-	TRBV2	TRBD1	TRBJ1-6	TGTGCCAGCACCAAGGCCGCAGGGGGCGCGAATTCACCCCTCCACTTT	CASTKAAGGANSPLHF
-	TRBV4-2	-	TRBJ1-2	TGTGCCAGCAGCCAAGATATGACCCCTGGTGGCTACACCTTC	CASSQDMTPGGYTF
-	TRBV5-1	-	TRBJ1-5	TGCGCCAGCAGCTTGGACAGGGATGATCAGCCCCAGCATTTT	CASSLDRDDQPQHF
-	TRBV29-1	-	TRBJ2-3	TGCAGCGTTGATATCATAGATACGCAGTATTTT	CSVDIIDTQYF
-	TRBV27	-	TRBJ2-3	TGTGCCAGCAGTCTGCTAGCCAGCACAGATACGCAGTATTTT	CASSLLASTDTQYF
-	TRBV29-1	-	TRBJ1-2	TGCAGCGTTGAAGGACAAAACTATGGCTACACCTTC	CSVEGQNYGYTF
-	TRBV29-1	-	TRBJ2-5	TGCAGCGCCAGAGGTGATGAAGAGACCCAGTACTTC	CSARGDEETQYF
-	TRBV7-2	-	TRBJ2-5	TGTGCCAGCAGCTTAGTTCATGGCCGGGGTGAGACCCAGTACTTC	CASSLVHGRGETQYF
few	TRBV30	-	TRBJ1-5	TGTGCCTGGAGTGGAAGGGGCCGCCTCGGCCAGCCCCAGCATTTT	CAWSGRGRLGQPQHF
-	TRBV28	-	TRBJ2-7	TGTGCCAGCAGTTTGCTGGGCAGCGAGCAGTACTTC	CASSLLGSEQYF
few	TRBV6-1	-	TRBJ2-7	TGTGCCAGCAGTGGAATGAGATTCTTCGGGAGCTCCTACGAGCAGTACTTC	CASSGMRFFGSSYEQYF
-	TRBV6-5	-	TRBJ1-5	TGTGCCAGCAAAACGGCGGGGGGAAGCAATCAGCCCCAGCATTTT	CASKTAGGSNQPQHF
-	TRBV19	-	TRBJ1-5	TGTGCCAGTAGCACCACAGGGTCTGGCAATCAGCCCCAGCATTTT	CASSTTGSGNQPQHF
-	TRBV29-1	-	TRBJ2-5	TGCAGCGTTGGAATTCCAGGGATGCAGACCCAGTACTTC	CSVGIPGMQTQYF
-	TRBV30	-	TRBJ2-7	TGTGCCTTATCGGTCGGTCCCCCAGGCGAGCAGTACTTC	CALSVGPPGEQYF
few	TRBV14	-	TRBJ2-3	TGTGCCAGCAGCCAAGGCGGCATAAGCACAGATACGCAGTATTTT	CASSQGGISTDTQYF
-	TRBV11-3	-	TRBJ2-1	TGTGCCAGCAGCTTAGTCCTGGGGGGCAATGAGCAGTTCTTC	CASSLVLGGNEQFF
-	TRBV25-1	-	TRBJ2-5	TGTGCCAGCAGTGCAGGGGGGCAAGAGACCCAGTACTTC	CASSAGGQETQYF
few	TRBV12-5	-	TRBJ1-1	TGTGCTAGTGGTTTGGGCAGGCAGAACACTGAAGCTTTCTTT	CASGLGRQNTEAFF
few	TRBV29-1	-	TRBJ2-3	TGCAGCGTTGAAGGGGTGGTCTCAGATACGCAGTATTTT	CSVEGVVSDTQYF
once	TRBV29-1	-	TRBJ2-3	TGCAGCGTTGGACAGGCGGGCACAGATACGCAGTATTTT	CSVGQAGTDTQYF
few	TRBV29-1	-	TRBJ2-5	TGCAGCGTTGGTGAGACCCAGTACTTC	CSVGETQYF
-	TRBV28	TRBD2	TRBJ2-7	TGTGCCAGCAGTTTTCTGAGGCTAGCGGGGTCCAACTCCTACGAGCAGTACTTC	CASSFLRLAGSNSYEQYF
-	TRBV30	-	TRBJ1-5	TGTGCCTGGAGTGTAAAAATAGGGGAGAACAATCAGCCCCAGCATTTT	CAWSVKIGENNQPQHF
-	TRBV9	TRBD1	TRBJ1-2	TGTGCCAGCAGCGATCTCGTACCGGGACAGCTTAACTATGGCTACACCTTC	CASSDLVPGQLNYGYTF
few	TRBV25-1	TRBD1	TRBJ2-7	TGTGCCAGCAGTCCTCCGGACAGGGATGCGGGAGAGCAGTACTTC	CASSPPDRDAGEQYF
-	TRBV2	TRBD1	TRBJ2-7	TGTGCCAGCAGACTACAGGGGGCAGGGGAGCAGTACTTC	CASRLQGAGEQYF
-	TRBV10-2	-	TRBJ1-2	TGCGCCAGCAGTGAGATCGACAGAGGATATGGCTACACCTTC	CASSEIDRGYGYTF
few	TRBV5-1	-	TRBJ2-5	TGCGCCAGCAGCTTGGGCGACCAAGAGACCCAGCACTTC	CASSLGDQETQHF
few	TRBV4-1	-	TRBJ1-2	TGCGCCAGCAGCCAGGAGTATGGCTACACCTTC	CASSQEYGYTF
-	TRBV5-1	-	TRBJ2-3	TGCGCCAGCAGCTTAAGGCGGGCAGATACGCAGTATTTT	CASSLRRADTQYF
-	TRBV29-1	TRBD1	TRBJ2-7	TGCAGCGTTGGGGCTGTGGGACAGCAGAACAAGGACGAGCAGTACTTC	CSVGAVGQQNKDEQYF
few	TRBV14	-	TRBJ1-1	TGTGCCAGCAGCCCCCACACGGGGTGGGGGACTGAAGCTTTCTTT	CASSPHTGWGTEAFF
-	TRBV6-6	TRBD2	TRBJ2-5	TGTGCCAGCAGTTACCCAGGACTAGCGGGGCAAGAGACCCAGTACTTC	CASSYPGLAGQETQYF
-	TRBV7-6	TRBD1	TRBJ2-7	TGTGCCAGCAGCTTAACGGGACAGCACTACGAGCAGTACTTC	CASSLTGQHYEQYF
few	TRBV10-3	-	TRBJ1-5	TGTGCCAGCAGTTTGAGACAGAATCAGCCCCAGCATTTT	CASSLRQNQPQHF
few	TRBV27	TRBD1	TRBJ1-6	TGTGCCAGCAGGAGCCAGACCGGGACAGCTAATTCACCCCTCCACTTT	CASRSQTGTANSPLHF